This T cell receptor (beta chain) was recorded in a study of T cell responses to AZD1222 COVID-19 vaccine. Overall study findings and caveats: Repertoire collection took place solely once the T cell response had peaked.

The CDR3 is made up of 16 amino acids. Germline-derived CDR1 and CDR2 are MNHNY and SVGAGI (reference sequence). Losses at the gene ends were 4 bases for V and 2 bases for J; bases not matched to a gene: 6. A remark on this clone: Its target is unknown.

The assay was immunoSEQ multiplex PCR, and TCRdb's table has in-frame clones only and misses some. The sample shows roughly 200,000 clones, approximately 90% of them seen only once. This clonotype was sampled from an adult who received the AZD1222 COVID-19 vaccine. The sequencing here drew on peripheral blood, taken 28 days after the second AZD1222 dose. J is TRBJ1-5 and V is TRBV6-6, with TRBD1 matching over 9 bases. CDR3 protein: CASSSTDRGGNQPQHF. CDR3 sequence (DNA): TGTGCCAGCAGTTCCACGGACAGGGGAGGCAATCAGCCCCAGCATTTT.